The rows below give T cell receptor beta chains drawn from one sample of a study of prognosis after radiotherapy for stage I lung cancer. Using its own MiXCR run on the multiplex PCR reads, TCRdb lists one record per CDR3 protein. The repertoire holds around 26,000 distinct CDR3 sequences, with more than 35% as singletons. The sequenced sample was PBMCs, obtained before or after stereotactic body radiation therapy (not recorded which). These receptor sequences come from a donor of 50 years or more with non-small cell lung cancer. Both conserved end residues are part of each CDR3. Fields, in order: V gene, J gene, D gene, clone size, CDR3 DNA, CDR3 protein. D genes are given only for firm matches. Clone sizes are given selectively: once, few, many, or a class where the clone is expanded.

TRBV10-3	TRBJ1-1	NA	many	TGTGCCATCAGTGGTGGGGGCACTGAAGCTTTCTTT	CAISGGGTEAFF
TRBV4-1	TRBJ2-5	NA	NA	TGCGCCAGCAGCCAAGGGGGGGCGGGTGGAGAGACCCAGTACTTC	CASSQGGAGGETQYF
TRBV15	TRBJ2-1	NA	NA	TGTGCCACCAGCAGGGGGGTATCTGAGCAGTTCTTC	CATSRGVSEQFF
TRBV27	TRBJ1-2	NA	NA	TGTGCCAGCAGTTTTTCAGTAAACTATGGCTACACCTTC	CASSFSVNYGYTF
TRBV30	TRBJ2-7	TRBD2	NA	TGTGCCTGGATCGGAGGGACTAGCGGGATGCAGTACTTC	CAWIGGTSGMQYF
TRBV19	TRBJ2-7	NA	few	TGTGCCAGTAGTGCAGGGATTAGGTACGAGCAGTACTTC	CASSAGIRYEQYF
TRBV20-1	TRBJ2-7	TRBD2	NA	TGCAGTTCTAGTGGGGCTAGCGGGAGCGGCAACGAGCAGTACTTC	CSSSGASGSGNEQYF
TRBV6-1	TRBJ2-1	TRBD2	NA	TGTGCCAGCAGTCCCCGGACTAGCGGGGGTACTATCGCCTACAATGAGCAGTTCTTC	CASSPRTSGGTIAYNEQFF
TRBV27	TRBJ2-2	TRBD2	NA	TGTGCCAGCAGTTTAGGGGGGGGGGTCACCGGGGAGCTGTTTTTT	CASSLGGGVTGELFF
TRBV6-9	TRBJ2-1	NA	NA	TGTGCCAGCAGTTATATCGAAGATCGGGGTAGCTCCTACAATGAGCAGTTCTTC	CASSYIEDRGSSYNEQFF
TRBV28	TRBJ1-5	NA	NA	TGTGCCAGCAGTTTATTACAGGTCCTTTATAGCAATCAGCCCCAGCATTTT	CASSLLQVLYSNQPQHF
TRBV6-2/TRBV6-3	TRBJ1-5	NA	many	TGTGGAACAGGGAAGAATCAGCCCCAGCATTTT	CGTGKNQPQHF
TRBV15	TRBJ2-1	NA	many	TGTGCCACCAGTACAGGGATGGGCAATGAGCAGTTCTTC	CATSTGMGNEQFF
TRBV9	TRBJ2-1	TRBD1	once	TGTGCCAGCATCATTTCCGGGACAGGGGGGGTGAATGAGCAGTTCTTC	CASIISGTGGVNEQFF
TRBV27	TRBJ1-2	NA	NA	TGTTCCATCAGTTTATGGGCCGGCAGCGGCTACACCTTC	CSISLWAGSGYTF
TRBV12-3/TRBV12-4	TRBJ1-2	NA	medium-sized	TGTGCCAGCAGTTTAACACCGCGAGGCTACACCTTC	CASSLTPRGYTF
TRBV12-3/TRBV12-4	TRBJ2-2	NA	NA	TGTGCCAGCAGTTGGGGTTTGCGCCAGGGTCCCCAGGGCTGTGCGAACACCGGGGAGCTGTTTTTT	CASSWGLRQGPQGCANTGELFF
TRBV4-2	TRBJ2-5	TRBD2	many	TGTGCCAGCAGCCAAGATGCGCTAGCGGGAGGCCACTCAGGGGAGACCCAGTACTTC	CASSQDALAGGHSGETQYF